The 12 T cell receptor beta chains below were found in one sample sequenced in a study of T-cell memory formation after mild COVID-19. TCRdb re-called the 5' RACE reads through MiXCR, storing one row per CDR3 protein. The sample has under 550,000 distinct CDR3 sequences; about a sixth are singletons. Sequenced input: PBMCs or a T cell subset sorted from them (not recorded which). These receptors were collected from a man between 18 and 29 years old who had mild COVID-19 (a few samples of this study predate the infection). Cell type and time point are not known.

The chain uses TRBV2 and TRBJ1-5, with TRBD1 as a possible D gene (6 bases). V lost 3 bases and J lost 5, with 11 bases in between. The CDR3 sequence is 14 residues long. The germline CDR1 and CDR2 sequences are SNHLY and FYNNEI. The CDR3 sequence: CASSDDHRDQPQHF. Here the CDR3 DNA reads TGTGCCAGCAGTGACGACCACAGGGATCAGCCCCAGCATTTT. Using reference TRBV2 and TRBJ1-5 for the parts outside the CDR3, the full variable domain is EPEVTQTPSHQVTQMGQEVILRCVPISNHLYFYWYRQILGQKVEFLVSFYNNEISEKSEIFDDQFSVERPDGSNFTLKIRSTKLEDSAMYFCASSDDHRDQPQHFGDGTRLSIL.

The chain combines TRBV6-4 with TRBJ2-3, with a tentative D call TRBD2 (7 bases). The CDR3 loop spans 15 amino acids. Trimming shortened V by 5 bases and J by 5 bases, and 17 bases separated the two germline ends. Germline-derived CDR1 and CDR2 are MRHNA and SNTAGT. The CDR3 DNA follows: TGTGCCAGCAGTCCCGAAGGGGGGGGAGGAGATACGCAGTATTTT. Its translation: CASSPEGGGGDTQYF.

This rearrangement joins TRBV29-1 to TRBJ2-1; 8 nucleotides line up with TRBD1. The V gene's germline CDR1 is SQVTM and CDR2 ANQGSEA. Unmatched junction bases numbered 1, after V lost 3 bases and J lost 3 bases. The CDR3 is 13 residues long. CDR3 residues: CSVDGQGYNEQFF. In DNA, the CDR3 is TGCAGCGTTGATGGACAGGGCTACAATGAGCAGTTCTTC.

The rearrangement links TRBV10-3 to TRBJ2-7; no clear D gene. The CDR3 is 13 residues long. V lost 4 bases, J lost 2 bases, and 9 bases lay in between. From germline, CDR1 is ENHRY and CDR2 SYGVKD. CDR3 coding DNA: TGTGCCATCAGTGGTGGTGACACCTACGAGCAGTACTTC. It is translated as CAISGGDTYEQYF.

The chain employs TRBV4-1 and TRBJ2-3, with 7 bases that match TRBD2. Germline V CDR1 and CDR2: MGHRA, YSYEKL. This CDR3 region has 17 residues. The ends lost 0 bases at V and 5 bases at J; junction bases unmatched: 11. CDR3 nucleotides: TGCGCCAGCAGCCAAGAGTTGGCAGGGAGGGACTTAGATACGCAGTATTTT. This translates into CASSQELAGRDLDTQYF.

This clonotype was found a few times. The rearrangement joins TRBV7-2 to TRBJ2-3; D not certain. Trimming took off 5 bases at V and 4 bases at J, with 13 bases between the two ends. The CDR3 is made up of 14 amino acids. Germline-derived CDR1 and CDR2 are SGHTA and FQGNSA. This CDR3 is CASSPNTGADTQYF. Here the CDR3 DNA reads TGTGCCAGCAGCCCAAATACCGGCGCAGATACGCAGTATTTT.

In this sample, this clonotype turned up a few times. The chain is built from TRBV6-6 and TRBJ1-1; tentative D call: TRBD1 (5 bases). Per germline, CDR1 MNHNY and CDR2 SVGAGI (reference sequence). Trimming removed 2 bases from V and 9 bases from J, with 13 bases in between. The CDR3 runs to 13 residues. CDR3 in amino acids: CASSYDSIFQAFF. The CDR3 DNA follows: TGTGCCAGCAGTTACGACAGCATATTCCAAGCTTTCTTT.

This clonotype was counted between two and nine times. The chain is built from TRBV15 and TRBJ2-3; 7 nucleotides agree with TRBD2. Trimming at V came to 5 bases and at J to 6 bases, leaving 5 bases not matched to a gene. The CDR3 contains 13 residues. CDR1 LNHNV and CDR2 YYDKDF come from the germline V gene (reference sequence). CDR3: CATSGQGGDTQYF. DNA for the CDR3: TGTGCCACCAGCGGCCAGGGAGGGGATACGCAGTATTTT.

V gene TRBV12-3 or TRBV12-4 combines with J gene TRBJ2-1; D is uncertain. Between the trimmed V and J ends, which lost 0 bases and 8 bases, there was a span of 11 bases. The CDR3 contains 14 residues. CDR3 coding DNA: TGTGCCAGCAGTTTAGCGGGTAGAGGCGATGAGCAGTTCTTC. Residues: CASSLAGRGDEQFF.

The sample holds many counts of this clonotype. V usage is TRBV5-1 and J usage is TRBJ2-2, with TRBD2 identical over 9 bases. V lost 1 base and J lost 2; bases outside the gene matches: 6. The CDR3 runs to 17 residues. Germline CDR1 reads SGHRS; CDR2 reads YFSETQ. As DNA, the CDR3 is TGCGCCAGCAGCTTGTCGCTAGCGGGGTTCAACACCGGGGAGCTGTTTTTT. Its protein product is CASSLSLAGFNTGELFF.

The chain recombines TRBV11-1 with TRBJ2-7; TRBD2 matches 11 bases. J was trimmed by 0 bases and V by 5 bases; bases with no gene match: 6. CDR1 is SGHAT, CDR2 FQDESV, per germline (reference sequence). CDR3 size: 16 residues. The CDR3 coding sequence is TGTGCCAGCAGCCCGGGACTAGCGGAGAGCTCCTACGAGCAGTACTTC. This translates into CASSPGLAESSYEQYF.

This clonotype occurred many times. V usage is TRBV18 and J usage is TRBJ1-2, with TRBD1 identical over 8 bases. Germline CDR1 KGHSH, CDR2 LQKENI. The trim removed 3 bases at V and 13 bases at J, leaving 16 bases unmatched. The CDR3 is 15 residues long. This chain's CDR3 is CASSPTAEGQALRTF. The CDR3 DNA sequence: TGTGCCAGCTCACCTACAGCCGAGGGACAGGCACTACGCACCTTC.